The sequence of this T cell receptor beta chain was determined in a study of cytomegalovirus exposure and HLA in healthy donors. PCR involved 60 Vbeta and 13 Jbeta primers. Repertoires were generated with immunoSEQ multiplex PCR, while TCRdb's copy carries only in-frame clones and drops some. The sample contains about 170,000 clones, almost 75% of which appear only once. As to this clone: Antigen specificity is unknown.

Study-level findings and limits: Per a prior analysis, the majority of TCR beta V segments were productive roughly 90% or roughly 30% of the time. Donors were assumed by presence/absence analyses to have roughly uniform sequencing depth. In a later analysis, an Asian-associated ancestry cluster reportedly showed fewer N-insertions than the roughly 730-donor mean.

Healthy bone marrow donors made up the cohort. V lost 1 base to trimming and J lost 4 bases; unmatched junction nucleotides: 7. The germline V gene encodes CDR1 LGHNA and CDR2 YSLEER. CDR3 length: 16 residues. The specimen sequenced was PBMCs. The source is a woman aged 18-29 years in good health and CMV-seropositive. The J gene is TRBJ2-3, the V gene TRBV4-3, with 8 bases lining up with TRBD2. In DNA form, the CDR3 reads TGCGCCAGCAGCCAAGGGGGACTAGGGGATGCAGATACGCAGTATTTT. The encoded protein is CASSQGGLGDADTQYF.